This TCR beta chain was found in a study of blood T cell repertoires in COVID-19. The wider study: COVID-19 samples, acute and convalescent, were from the United States, Italy and Spain. T cells, B-cell-depleted T cells, or PBMCs provided the cDNA or gDNA that served as material.

Assay: immunoSEQ multiplex PCR; the TCRdb copy retains only in-frame clones and omits some. Here the sample spans about 160,000 clones, approximately 88% being singletons. V lost 5 bases, J lost 3 bases, and 13 bases lay in between. In germline, CDR1 is SGHVS, CDR2 FQNEAQ. The CDR3 sequence is 14 residues long. This TCR derives from a woman between 55 and 75 years old with acute or convalescent COVID-19. Sequenced: peripheral blood. This sequence joins TRBV7-8 and TRBJ1-1; weak D call: TRBD1 (6 bases). The CDR3 protein is CASSHNRVDTEAFF. The CDR3, as DNA: TGTGCCAGCAGCCATAACAGGGTGGACACTGAAGCTTTCTTT.